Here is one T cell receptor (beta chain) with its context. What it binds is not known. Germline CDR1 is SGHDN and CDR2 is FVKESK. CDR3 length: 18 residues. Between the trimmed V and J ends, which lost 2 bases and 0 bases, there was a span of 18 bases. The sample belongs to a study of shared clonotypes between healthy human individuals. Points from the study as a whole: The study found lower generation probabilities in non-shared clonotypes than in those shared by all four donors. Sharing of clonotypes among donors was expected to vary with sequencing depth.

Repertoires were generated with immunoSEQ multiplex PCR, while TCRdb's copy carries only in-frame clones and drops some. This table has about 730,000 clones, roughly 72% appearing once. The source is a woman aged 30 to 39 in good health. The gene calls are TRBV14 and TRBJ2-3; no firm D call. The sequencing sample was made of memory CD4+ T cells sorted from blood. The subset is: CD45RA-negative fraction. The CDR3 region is CASSQRLIASPSTDTQYF. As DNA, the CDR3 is TGTGCCAGCAGCCAACGCCTTATTGCGAGCCCTAGCACAGATACGCAGTATTTT.